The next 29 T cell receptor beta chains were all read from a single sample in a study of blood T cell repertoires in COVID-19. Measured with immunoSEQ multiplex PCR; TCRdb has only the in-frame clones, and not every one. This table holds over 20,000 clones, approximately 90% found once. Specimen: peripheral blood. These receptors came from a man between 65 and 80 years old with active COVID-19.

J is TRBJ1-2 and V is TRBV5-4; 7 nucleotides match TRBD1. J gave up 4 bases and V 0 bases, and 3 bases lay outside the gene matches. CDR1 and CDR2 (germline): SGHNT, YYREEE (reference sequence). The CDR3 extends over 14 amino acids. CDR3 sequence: CASSLAGQIYGYTF. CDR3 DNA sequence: TGTGCCAGCAGCTTGGCGGGACAGATCTATGGCTACACCTTC.

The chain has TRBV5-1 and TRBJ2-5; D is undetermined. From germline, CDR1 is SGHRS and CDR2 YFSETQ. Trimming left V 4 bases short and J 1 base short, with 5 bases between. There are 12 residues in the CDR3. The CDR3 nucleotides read TGCGCCAGCAGCCCGTTCCAAGAGACCCAGTACTTC. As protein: CASSPFQETQYF.

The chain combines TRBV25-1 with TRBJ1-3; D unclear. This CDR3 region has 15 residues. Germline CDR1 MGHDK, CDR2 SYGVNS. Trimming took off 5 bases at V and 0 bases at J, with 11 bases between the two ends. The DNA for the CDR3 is TGTGCCAGCAGTCAGAATGACAACTCTGGAAACACCATATATTTT. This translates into CASSQNDNSGNTIYF.

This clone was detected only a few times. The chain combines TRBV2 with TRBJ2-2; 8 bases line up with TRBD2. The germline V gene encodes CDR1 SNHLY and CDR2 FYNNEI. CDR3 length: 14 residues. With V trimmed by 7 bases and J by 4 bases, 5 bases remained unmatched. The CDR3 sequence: CASTGGLATGELFF. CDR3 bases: TGTGCCAGCACGGGGGGGCTAGCCACCGGGGAGCTGTTTTTT.

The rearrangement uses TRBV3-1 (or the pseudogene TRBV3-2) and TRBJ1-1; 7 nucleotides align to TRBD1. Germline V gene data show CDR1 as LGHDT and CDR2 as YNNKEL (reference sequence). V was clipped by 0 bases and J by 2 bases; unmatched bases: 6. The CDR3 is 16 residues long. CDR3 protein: CASSQDLQGGNTEAFF. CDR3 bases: TGTGCCAGCAGCCAAGATCTGCAGGGGGGCAACACTGAAGCTTTCTTT.

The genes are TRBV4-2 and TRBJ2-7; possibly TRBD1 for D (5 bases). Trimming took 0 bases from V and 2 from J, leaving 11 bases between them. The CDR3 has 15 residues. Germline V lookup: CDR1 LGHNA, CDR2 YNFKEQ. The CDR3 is CASSQEGHSAYEQYF. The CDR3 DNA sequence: TGTGCCAGCAGCCAAGAAGGACATTCCGCCTACGAGCAGTACTTC.

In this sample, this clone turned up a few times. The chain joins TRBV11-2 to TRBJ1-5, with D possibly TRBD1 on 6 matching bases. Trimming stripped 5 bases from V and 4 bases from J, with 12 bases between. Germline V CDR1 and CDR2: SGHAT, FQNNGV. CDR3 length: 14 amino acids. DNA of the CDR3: TGTGCCAGCAGCGAAGCCGGGACAAATCAGCCCCAGCATTTT. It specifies CASSEAGTNQPQHF.

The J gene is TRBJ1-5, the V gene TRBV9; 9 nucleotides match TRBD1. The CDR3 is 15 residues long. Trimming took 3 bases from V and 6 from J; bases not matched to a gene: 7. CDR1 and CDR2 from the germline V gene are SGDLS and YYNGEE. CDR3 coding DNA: TGTGCCAGCAGCGCCGAGGGACAGGGCCCTCAGCCCCAGCATTTT. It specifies CASSAEGQGPQPQHF.

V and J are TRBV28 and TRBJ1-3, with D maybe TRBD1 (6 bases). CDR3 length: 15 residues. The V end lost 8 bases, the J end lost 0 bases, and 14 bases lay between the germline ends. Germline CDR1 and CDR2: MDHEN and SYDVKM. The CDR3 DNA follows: TGTGCCAGCGGGGGGGCAGCCGTCTCTGGAAACACCATATATTTT. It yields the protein CASGGAAVSGNTIYF.

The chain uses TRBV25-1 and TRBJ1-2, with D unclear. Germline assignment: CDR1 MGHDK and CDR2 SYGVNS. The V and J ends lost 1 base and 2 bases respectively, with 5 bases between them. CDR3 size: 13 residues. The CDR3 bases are TGTGCCAGCAGTGAATCAGGCAACTATGGCTACACCTTC. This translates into CASSESGNYGYTF.

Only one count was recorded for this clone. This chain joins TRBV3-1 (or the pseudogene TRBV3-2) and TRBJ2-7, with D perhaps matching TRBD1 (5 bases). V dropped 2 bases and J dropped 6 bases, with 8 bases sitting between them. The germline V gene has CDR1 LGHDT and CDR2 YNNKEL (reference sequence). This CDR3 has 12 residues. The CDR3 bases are TGTGCCAGCAGCCAAATACAGGCCGAGCAGTACTTC. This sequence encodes CASSQIQAEQYF.

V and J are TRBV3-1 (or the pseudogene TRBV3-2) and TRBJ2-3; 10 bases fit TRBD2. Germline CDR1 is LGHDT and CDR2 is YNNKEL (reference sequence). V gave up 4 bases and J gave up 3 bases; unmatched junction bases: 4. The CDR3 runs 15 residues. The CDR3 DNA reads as TGTGCCAGCAGCCCCGGGACTAGCGAAACAGATACGCAGTATTTT. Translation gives CASSPGTSETDTQYF.

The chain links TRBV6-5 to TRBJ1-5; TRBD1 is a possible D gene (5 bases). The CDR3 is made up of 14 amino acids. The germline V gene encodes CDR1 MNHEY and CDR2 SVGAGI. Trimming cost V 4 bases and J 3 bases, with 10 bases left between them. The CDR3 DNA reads TGTGCCAGCAGTTTTGGGGGGGACAATCAGCCCCAGCATTTT. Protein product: CASSFGGDNQPQHF.

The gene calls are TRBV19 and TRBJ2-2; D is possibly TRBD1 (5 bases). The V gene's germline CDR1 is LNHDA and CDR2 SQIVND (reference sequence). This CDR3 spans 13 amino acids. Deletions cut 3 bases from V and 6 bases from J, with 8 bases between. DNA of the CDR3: TGTGCCAGTAGTATCCAACAGGCCGGGGAGCTGTTTTTT. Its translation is CASSIQQAGELFF.

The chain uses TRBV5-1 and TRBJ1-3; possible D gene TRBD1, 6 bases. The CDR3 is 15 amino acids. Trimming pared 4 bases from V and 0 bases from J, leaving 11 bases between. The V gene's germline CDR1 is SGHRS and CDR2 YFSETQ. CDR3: CASSPGHNSGNTIYF. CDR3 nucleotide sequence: TGCGCCAGCAGCCCGGGACATAACTCTGGAAACACCATATATTTT.

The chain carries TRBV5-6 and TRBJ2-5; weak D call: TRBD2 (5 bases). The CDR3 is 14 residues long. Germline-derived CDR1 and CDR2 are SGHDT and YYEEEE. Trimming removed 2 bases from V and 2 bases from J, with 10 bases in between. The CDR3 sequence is CASSFWSGQETQYF. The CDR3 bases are TGTGCCAGCAGCTTTTGGAGCGGTCAAGAGACCCAGTACTTC.

CDR3 in DNA: TGTGCCTGGAGTGAGGGACAGGGGATAGATACGCAGTATTTT. Amino acid sequence: CAWSEGQGIDTQYF. The chain has TRBV30 and TRBJ2-3; 10 bases fit TRBD1. Germline CDR1 is GTSNPN and CDR2 is SVGIG (reference sequence). After removal of 1 base from V and 5 bases from J, the junction contained 3 bases not matched to a gene. This CDR3 has 14 amino acids. The full variable domain, in which reference TRBV30 and TRBJ2-3 provide the parts outside the CDR3, is SQTIHQWPATLVQPVGSPLSLECTVEGTSNPNLYWYRQAAGRGLQLLFYSVGIGQISSEVPQNLSASRPQDRQFILSSKKLLLSDSGFYLCAWSEGQGIDTQYFGPGTRLTVL.

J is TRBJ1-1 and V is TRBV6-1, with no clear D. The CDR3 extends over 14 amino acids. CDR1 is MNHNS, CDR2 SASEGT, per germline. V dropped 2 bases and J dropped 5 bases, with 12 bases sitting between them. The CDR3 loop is CASSETAPRTEAFF. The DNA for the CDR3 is TGTGCCAGCAGTGAAACAGCCCCAAGGACTGAAGCTTTCTTT.

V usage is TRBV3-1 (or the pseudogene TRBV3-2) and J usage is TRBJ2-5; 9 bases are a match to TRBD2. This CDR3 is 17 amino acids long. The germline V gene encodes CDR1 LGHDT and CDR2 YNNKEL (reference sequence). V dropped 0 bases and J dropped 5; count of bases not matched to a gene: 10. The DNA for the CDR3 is TGTGCCAGCAGCCAAGATCAGCTGCGGGGGGGCTTGGAGACCCAGTACTTC. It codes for CASSQDQLRGGLETQYF.

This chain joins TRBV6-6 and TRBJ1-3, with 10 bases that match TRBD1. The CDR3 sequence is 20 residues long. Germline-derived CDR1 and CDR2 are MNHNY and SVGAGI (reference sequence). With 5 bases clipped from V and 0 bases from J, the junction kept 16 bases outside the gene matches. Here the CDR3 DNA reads TGTGCCAGCAGTCGACCCCAGGGACAGGGGAGTATCCCCTCTGGAAACACCATATATTTT. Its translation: CASSRPQGQGSIPSGNTIYF.

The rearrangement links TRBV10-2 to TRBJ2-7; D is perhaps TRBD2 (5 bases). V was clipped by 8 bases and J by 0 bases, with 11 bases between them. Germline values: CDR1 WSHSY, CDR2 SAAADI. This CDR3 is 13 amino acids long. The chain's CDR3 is CASRGQSSYEQYF. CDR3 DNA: TGCGCCAGCCGCGGGCAAAGCTCCTACGAGCAGTACTTC.

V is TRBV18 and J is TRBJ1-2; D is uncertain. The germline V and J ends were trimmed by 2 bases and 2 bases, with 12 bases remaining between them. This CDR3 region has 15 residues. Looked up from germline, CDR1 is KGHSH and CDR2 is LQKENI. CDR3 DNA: TGTGCCAGCTCACCATCGCCGGTCGGGAACTATGGCTACACCTTC. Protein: CASSPSPVGNYGYTF.

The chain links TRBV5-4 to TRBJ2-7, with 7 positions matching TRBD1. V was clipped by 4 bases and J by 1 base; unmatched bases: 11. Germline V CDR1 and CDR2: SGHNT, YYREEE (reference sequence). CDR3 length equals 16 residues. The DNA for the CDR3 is TGTGCCAGCAGCGACCCTCGACAGGGAAGATCCTACGAGCAGTACTTC. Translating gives CASSDPRQGRSYEQYF.

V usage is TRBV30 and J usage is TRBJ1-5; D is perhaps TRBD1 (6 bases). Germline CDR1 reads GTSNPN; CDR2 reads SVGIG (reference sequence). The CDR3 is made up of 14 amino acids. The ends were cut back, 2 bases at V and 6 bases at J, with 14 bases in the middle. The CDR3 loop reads CAWSSPGGGQPQHF. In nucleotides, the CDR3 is TGTGCCTGGAGTTCCCCGGGGGGCGGTCAGCCCCAGCATTTT.

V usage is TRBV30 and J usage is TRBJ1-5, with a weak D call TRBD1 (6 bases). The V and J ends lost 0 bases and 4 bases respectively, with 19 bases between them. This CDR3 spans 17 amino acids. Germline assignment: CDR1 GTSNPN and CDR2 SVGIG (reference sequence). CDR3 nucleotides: TGTGCCTGGAGTGTACGTCGTGGAACAGGGCAAAATCAGCCCCAGCATTTT. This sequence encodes CAWSVRRGTGQNQPQHF.

CDR3 region: CASSLGSHRSEQFF. Written as DNA, the CDR3 is TGCGCCAGCAGCTTGGGGTCCCATAGAAGTGAGCAGTTCTTC. The V gene is TRBV5-1, the J gene TRBJ2-1; D uncertain. Germline CDR1 and CDR2: SGHRS and YFSETQ. CDR3 length: 14 amino acids. V was shortened by 0 bases and J by 9 bases, with 13 bases between the two germline ends. Complete variable domain (other parts from reference TRBV5-1 and TRBJ2-1): KAGVTQTPRYLIKTRGQQVTLSCSPISGHRSVSWYQQTPGQGLQFLFEYFSETQRNKGNFPGRFSGRQFSNSRSEMNVSTLELGDSALYLCASSLGSHRSEQFFGPGTRLTVL.

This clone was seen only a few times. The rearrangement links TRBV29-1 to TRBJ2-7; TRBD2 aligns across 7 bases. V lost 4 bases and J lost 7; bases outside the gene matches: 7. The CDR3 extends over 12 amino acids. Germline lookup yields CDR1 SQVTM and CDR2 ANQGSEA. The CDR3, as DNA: TGCAGCGTTGGAATTCAGGGACTAGAGCAGTACTTC. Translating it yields CSVGIQGLEQYF.

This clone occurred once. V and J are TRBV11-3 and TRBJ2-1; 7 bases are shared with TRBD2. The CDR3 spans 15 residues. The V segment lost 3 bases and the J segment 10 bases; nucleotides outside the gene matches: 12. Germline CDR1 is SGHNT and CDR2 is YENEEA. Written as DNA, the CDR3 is TGTGCCAGCAGCTTCTTTGCGGGAGCAAGTTGGGAGCAGTTCTTC. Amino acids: CASSFFAGASWEQFF.

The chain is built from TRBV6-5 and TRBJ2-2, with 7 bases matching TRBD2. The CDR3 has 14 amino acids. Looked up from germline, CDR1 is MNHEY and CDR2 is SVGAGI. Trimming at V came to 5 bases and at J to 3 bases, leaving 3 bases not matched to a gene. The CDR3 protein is CASSPGGYTGELFF. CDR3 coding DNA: TGTGCCAGCAGTCCCGGGGGGTACACCGGGGAGCTGTTTTTT.